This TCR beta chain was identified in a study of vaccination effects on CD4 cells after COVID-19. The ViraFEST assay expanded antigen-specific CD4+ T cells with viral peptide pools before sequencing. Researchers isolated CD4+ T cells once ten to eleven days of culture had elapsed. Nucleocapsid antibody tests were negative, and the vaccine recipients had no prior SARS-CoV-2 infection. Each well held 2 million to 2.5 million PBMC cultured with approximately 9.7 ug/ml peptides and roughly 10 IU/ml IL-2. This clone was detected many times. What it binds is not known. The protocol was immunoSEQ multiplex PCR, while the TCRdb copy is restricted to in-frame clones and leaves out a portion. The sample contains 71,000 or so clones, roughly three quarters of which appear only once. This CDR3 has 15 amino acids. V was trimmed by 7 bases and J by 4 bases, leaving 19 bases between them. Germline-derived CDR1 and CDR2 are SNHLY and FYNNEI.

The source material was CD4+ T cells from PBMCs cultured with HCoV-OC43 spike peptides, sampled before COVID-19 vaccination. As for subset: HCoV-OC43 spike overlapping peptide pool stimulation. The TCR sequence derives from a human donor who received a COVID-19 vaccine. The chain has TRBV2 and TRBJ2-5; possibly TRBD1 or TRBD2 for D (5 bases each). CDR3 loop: CASTPTRDPRETQYF. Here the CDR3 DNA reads TGTGCCAGCACTCCAACCCGGGACCCCAGAGAGACCCAGTACTTC.